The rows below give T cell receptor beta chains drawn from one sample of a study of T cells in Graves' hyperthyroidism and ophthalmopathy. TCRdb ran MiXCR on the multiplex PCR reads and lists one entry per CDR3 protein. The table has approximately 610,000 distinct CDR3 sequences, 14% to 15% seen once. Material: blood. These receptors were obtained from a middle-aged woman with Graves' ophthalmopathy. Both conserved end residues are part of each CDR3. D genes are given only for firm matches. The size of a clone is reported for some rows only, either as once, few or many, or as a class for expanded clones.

CDR3aa: CASRQTGNTIYF
CDR3nt: TGTGCCAGCAGACAGACTGGAAACACCATATATTTT
abundance: many
v_gene: TRBV6-1
d_gene: -
j_gene: TRBJ1-3

CDR3aa: CASSGGGKRGSSYGQYF
CDR3nt: TGTGCCAGCAGTGGGGGCGGCAAGCGGGGAAGCTCCTACGGGCAGTACTTC
abundance: many
v_gene: TRBV6-1
d_gene: TRBD2
j_gene: TRBJ2-7

CDR3aa: CASSYPVERERQYTGELFF
CDR3nt: TGTGCCAGCAGTTACCCAGTTGAGCGGGAGCGTCAGTACACCGGGGAGCTGTTTTTT
abundance: many
v_gene: TRBV6-2/TRBV6-3
d_gene: TRBD2
j_gene: TRBJ2-2

CDR3aa: CASNYNDPFAGKVTEAFF
CDR3nt: TGTGCCAGTAATTACAACGACCCGTTCGCAGGGAAGGTCACTGAAGCTTTCTTT
abundance: many
v_gene: TRBV19
d_gene: -
j_gene: TRBJ1-1

CDR3aa: CSASNTGAYEQYF
CDR3nt: TGCAGTGCTAGTAACACAGGTGCCTACGAGCAGTACTTC
abundance: many
v_gene: TRBV20-1
d_gene: -
j_gene: TRBJ2-7

CDR3aa: CASRRTATYEQYF
CDR3nt: TGTGCCAGCAGACGGACAGCAACCTACGAGCAGTACTTC
abundance: -
v_gene: TRBV2
d_gene: -
j_gene: TRBJ2-7

CDR3aa: CASSYGGLGNTEAFF
CDR3nt: TGTGCCAGCAGTTATGGGGGGCTGGGGAACACTGAAGCTTTCTTT
abundance: few
v_gene: TRBV6-2/TRBV6-3
d_gene: -
j_gene: TRBJ1-1

CDR3aa: CASSRGLLSTYEQYF
CDR3nt: TGTGCCAGCAGCCGGGGACTACTCTCAACATACGAGCAGTACTTC
abundance: many
v_gene: TRBV7-2
d_gene: TRBD2
j_gene: TRBJ2-7

CDR3aa: CASRRTGGGGTEAFF
CDR3nt: TGTGCCAGCAGGAGGACAGGGGGGGGTGGGACTGAAGCTTTCTTT
abundance: few
v_gene: TRBV27
d_gene: TRBD1
j_gene: TRBJ1-1

CDR3aa: CSVRGTGSSYEQYF
CDR3nt: TGCAGCGTGAGGGGGACAGGAAGCTCCTACGAGCAGTACTTC
abundance: -
v_gene: TRBV29-1
d_gene: TRBD1
j_gene: TRBJ2-7

CDR3aa: CAGSHHSGQGGYEQYF
CDR3nt: TGTGCCGGCAGTCATCACTCGGGGCAGGGCGGCTACGAGCAGTACTTC
abundance: many
v_gene: TRBV6-1
d_gene: -
j_gene: TRBJ2-7

CDR3aa: CASSYGRVIVTASYEQYF
CDR3nt: TGTGCCAGCAGTTACGGCAGGGTTATCGTTACGGCCTCCTACGAGCAGTACTTC
abundance: -
v_gene: TRBV6-2/TRBV6-3
d_gene: -
j_gene: TRBJ2-7

CDR3aa: CASTSLSGNQPQHF
CDR3nt: TGTGCCAGTACGTCCCTGTCGGGCAATCAGCCCCAGCATTTT
abundance: many
v_gene: TRBV19
d_gene: -
j_gene: TRBJ1-5

CDR3aa: CASSYSSGRSYEQYF
CDR3nt: TGTGCCAGCAGTTACTCTAGCGGGAGGTCCTACGAGCAGTACTTC
abundance: many
v_gene: TRBV6-5
d_gene: TRBD2
j_gene: TRBJ2-7

CDR3aa: CAWSRLGLLNTEAFF
CDR3nt: TGTGCCTGGAGCCGACTGGGACTTCTGAACACTGAAGCTTTCTTT
abundance: -
v_gene: TRBV30
d_gene: -
j_gene: TRBJ1-1

CDR3aa: CASSTLTNNSPLHF
CDR3nt: TGTGCCAGCAGCACACTGACGAATAATTCACCCCTCCACTTT
abundance: -
v_gene: TRBV11-3
d_gene: -
j_gene: TRBJ1-6

CDR3aa: CASSDGQGNFNEQFF
CDR3nt: TGTGCCAGCAGCGATGGACAGGGTAATTTCAATGAGCAGTTCTTC
abundance: -
v_gene: TRBV6-2/TRBV6-3
d_gene: TRBD1
j_gene: TRBJ2-1

CDR3aa: CASSKTWRVGRTGELFF
CDR3nt: TGTGCCAGCAGTAAGACCTGGAGGGTGGGTCGGACCGGGGAGCTGTTTTTT
abundance: many
v_gene: TRBV6-1
d_gene: -
j_gene: TRBJ2-2

CDR3aa: CASSQLQGYGYTF
CDR3nt: TGTGCCAGCAGCCAACTACAGGGGTATGGCTACACCTTC
abundance: many
v_gene: TRBV5-4
d_gene: TRBD1
j_gene: TRBJ1-2

CDR3aa: CASSDTRGAVEYTGELFF
CDR3nt: TGTGCCAGCAGCGATACACGCGGAGCTGTTGAGTACACCGGGGAGCTGTTTTTT
abundance: -
v_gene: TRBV4-2
d_gene: -
j_gene: TRBJ2-2

CDR3aa: CASSLGSGTSYEQYF
CDR3nt: TGTGCCAGCAGTTTGGGATCAGGGACATCCTACGAGCAGTACTTC
abundance: few
v_gene: TRBV27
d_gene: -
j_gene: TRBJ2-7

CDR3aa: CASSSGTSGKNIQYF
CDR3nt: TGTGCCAGCAGCTCGGGGACTAGCGGGAAAAACATTCAGTACTTC
abundance: many
v_gene: TRBV12-3/TRBV12-4
d_gene: TRBD2
j_gene: TRBJ2-4

CDR3aa: CASSAQVVYGYTF
CDR3nt: TGTGCCAGCAGTGCACAGGTGGTCTATGGCTACACCTTC
abundance: many
v_gene: TRBV6-1
d_gene: -
j_gene: TRBJ1-2

CDR3aa: CASSPETGHYGYTF
CDR3nt: TGTGCCAGCAGCCCAGAGACAGGCCACTATGGCTACACCTTC
abundance: many
v_gene: TRBV11-1
d_gene: -
j_gene: TRBJ1-2

CDR3aa: CAWSVNNGQPQHF
CDR3nt: TGTGCCTGGAGTGTAAATAATGGACAGCCCCAGCATTTT
abundance: -
v_gene: TRBV30
d_gene: -
j_gene: TRBJ1-5

CDR3aa: CASSRGASQPQHF
CDR3nt: TGTGCCAGCAGTAGGGGGGCGTCTCAGCCCCAGCATTTT
abundance: -
v_gene: TRBV6-2/TRBV6-3
d_gene: -
j_gene: TRBJ1-5

CDR3aa: CASSIFRTASSGNTIYF
CDR3nt: TGTGCCAGTAGTATCTTTAGGACCGCATCCTCTGGAAACACCATATATTTT
abundance: many
v_gene: TRBV19
d_gene: -
j_gene: TRBJ1-3

CDR3aa: CSARRAALEYRSDAYGYTF
CDR3nt: TGCAGTGCTAGAAGGGCAGCGCTTGAATACCGAAGTGACGCATATGGCTACACCTTC
abundance: -
v_gene: TRBV20-1
d_gene: -
j_gene: TRBJ1-2

CDR3aa: CASRLLTSGSDEQYF
CDR3nt: TGTGCCAGCAGACTCCTAACTAGCGGGAGCGACGAGCAGTACTTC
abundance: -
v_gene: TRBV6-1
d_gene: TRBD2
j_gene: TRBJ2-7

CDR3aa: CSATTPDEPQHF
CDR3nt: TGCAGTGCGACGACACCCGACGAGCCCCAGCATTTT
abundance: many
v_gene: TRBV20-1
d_gene: -
j_gene: TRBJ1-5

CDR3aa: CASSPESGFRTEAFF
CDR3nt: TGTGCCAGCAGCCCGGAGAGCGGGTTTCGGACTGAAGCTTTCTTT
abundance: -
v_gene: TRBV4-2
d_gene: -
j_gene: TRBJ1-1

CDR3aa: CATVGNYGYTF
CDR3nt: TGTGCCACCGTGGGGAACTATGGCTACACCTTC
abundance: many
v_gene: TRBV28
d_gene: -
j_gene: TRBJ1-2

CDR3aa: CASSRDRFDYGYTF
CDR3nt: TGTGCCAGCAGTCGGGACAGGTTTGACTATGGCTACACCTTC
abundance: -
v_gene: TRBV12-3/TRBV12-4
d_gene: TRBD1
j_gene: TRBJ1-2

CDR3aa: CASSGGDSYEQYF
CDR3nt: TGTGCCAGCTCCGGGGGGGACTCCTACGAGCAGTACTTC
abundance: -
v_gene: TRBV6-2/TRBV6-3
d_gene: TRBD2
j_gene: TRBJ2-7

CDR3aa: CASSQGIQVSEQYF
CDR3nt: TGCGCCAGCAGCCAAGGAATACAGGTTTCCGAGCAGTACTTC
abundance: many
v_gene: TRBV4-1
d_gene: -
j_gene: TRBJ2-7

CDR3aa: CATRVGVHQPQHF
CDR3nt: TGTGCCACCAGGGTCGGGGTACATCAGCCCCAGCATTTT
abundance: many
v_gene: TRBV2
d_gene: -
j_gene: TRBJ1-5

CDR3aa: CASTSGQGWHNSPLHF
CDR3nt: TGTGCCAGCACCTCTGGCCAAGGGTGGCATAATTCACCCCTCCACTTT
abundance: -
v_gene: TRBV6-1
d_gene: -
j_gene: TRBJ1-6

CDR3aa: CASTGLAGGSNTGELFF
CDR3nt: TGTGCCAGCACGGGACTAGCGGGAGGATCGAACACCGGGGAGCTGTTTTTT
abundance: many
v_gene: TRBV6-4
d_gene: TRBD2
j_gene: TRBJ2-2

CDR3aa: CASSPGGAKVEQYF
CDR3nt: TGTGCCAGCAGCCCAGGGGGCGCGAAGGTCGAGCAGTACTTC
abundance: many
v_gene: TRBV28
d_gene: TRBD1
j_gene: TRBJ2-7

CDR3aa: CASSTRTGGGQGETQYF
CDR3nt: TGTGCCAGCAGTACGCGGACAGGGGGCGGACAAGGAGAGACCCAGTACTTC
abundance: many
v_gene: TRBV12-3/TRBV12-4
d_gene: TRBD1
j_gene: TRBJ2-5

CDR3aa: CASIPSRASSFRDGNTEAFF
CDR3nt: TGTGCCAGCATCCCTTCCCGGGCCTCTTCGTTTCGGGACGGGAACACTGAAGCTTTCTTT
abundance: -
v_gene: TRBV4-2
d_gene: -
j_gene: TRBJ1-1

CDR3aa: CATGTDSYVQYF
CDR3nt: TGTGCCACCGGGACAGACTCTTACGTGCAGTACTTC
abundance: -
v_gene: TRBV19
d_gene: TRBD1
j_gene: TRBJ2-7

CDR3aa: CATSDRSTGRAGELFF
CDR3nt: TGTGCCACCAGTGATCGGAGTACGGGAAGGGCCGGGGAGCTGTTTTTT
abundance: many
v_gene: TRBV24-1
d_gene: -
j_gene: TRBJ2-2

CDR3aa: CASSLVGTGQEAFF
CDR3nt: TGTGCCAGCAGCTTGGTGGGGACAGGGCAAGAAGCTTTCTTT
abundance: -
v_gene: TRBV5-6
d_gene: TRBD1
j_gene: TRBJ1-1

CDR3aa: CASSQLTGVATEAFF
CDR3nt: TGTGCCAGCAGCCAGCTGACAGGGGTGGCCACTGAAGCTTTCTTT
abundance: many
v_gene: TRBV4-2
d_gene: TRBD1
j_gene: TRBJ1-1

CDR3aa: CASSPTGNQETQYF
CDR3nt: TGTGCCAGCAGCCCTACGGGGAATCAAGAGACCCAGTACTTC
abundance: many
v_gene: TRBV7-2
d_gene: -
j_gene: TRBJ2-5

CDR3aa: CATTREGAGELFF
CDR3nt: TGTGCCACGACCCGGGAGGGCGCCGGGGAGCTGTTTTTT
abundance: many
v_gene: TRBV10-3
d_gene: TRBD2
j_gene: TRBJ2-2

CDR3aa: CATYPGVSYEQYF
CDR3nt: TGTGCCACCTACCCGGGAGTTTCCTACGAGCAGTACTTC
abundance: many
v_gene: TRBV24-1
d_gene: -
j_gene: TRBJ2-7

CDR3aa: CASSESMRKPARTGAEPQHF
CDR3nt: TGCGCCAGCAGTGAGTCGATGAGGAAACCGGCCCGGACGGGTGCGGAACCCCAGCATTTT
abundance: few
v_gene: TRBV10-1
d_gene: -
j_gene: TRBJ1-5

CDR3aa: CASTRLAGNIRETQYF
CDR3nt: TGTGCCAGCACCAGACTAGCGGGAAATATCCGAGAGACCCAGTACTTC
abundance: many
v_gene: TRBV6-1
d_gene: TRBD2
j_gene: TRBJ2-5